These T cell receptor beta chains were read from a single sample in a study of shared clonotypes between healthy human individuals. Profiling relied on immunoSEQ multiplex PCR, and the TCRdb table lists in-frame clones only, not all of them. This sample yields about 110,000 clones, of which 68% are seen a single time; roughly 22% belongs to the top ten. Sequenced: memory CD8+ T cells sorted from blood. Receptors originate from a woman aged 25 to 39 in good health. Each CDR3 is given with its conserved first and last residue. A D gene is named only where the DNA matches it firmly. Clone sizes are given selectively: once, few, many, or a class where the clone is expanded.

v_gene: TRBV6-4
j_gene: TRBJ2-1
abundance: once
len: 19
d_gene: TRBD1
CDR3nt: TGTGCCAGCAGTGACCCCGGGACAGGGGGCGATGGGTCCTACAATGAGCAGTTCTTC
CDR3aa: CASSDPGTGGDGSYNEQFF

v_gene: TRBV6-1
j_gene: TRBJ2-7
abundance: many
len: 13
d_gene: .
CDR3nt: TGTGCCAGCACGCCTTTGTGGGGGAACGAGCAGTACTTC
CDR3aa: CASTPLWGNEQYF

v_gene: TRBV27
j_gene: TRBJ1-1
abundance: .
len: 14
d_gene: .
CDR3nt: TGTGCCAGCGGCCTTTGGGTAGGGGAGACTGAAGCTTTCTTT
CDR3aa: CASGLWVGETEAFF

v_gene: TRBV5-4
j_gene: TRBJ2-1
abundance: .
len: 13
d_gene: .
CDR3nt: TGTGCCAGCAGCTTGGTCGACGTCGGTGAGCAGTTCTTC
CDR3aa: CASSLVDVGEQFF

v_gene: TRBV2
j_gene: TRBJ1-1
abundance: .
len: 13
d_gene: TRBD1
CDR3nt: TGTGCCAGCCTAGGACAGGGAGCTACTGAAGCTTTCTTT
CDR3aa: CASLGQGATEAFF

v_gene: TRBV7-9
j_gene: TRBJ2-7
abundance: .
len: 18
d_gene: TRBD1
CDR3nt: TGTGCCAGCAGCTCAAGCGCACCCCTCGGACAGGGTGTTCACGAGCAGTACTTC
CDR3aa: CASSSSAPLGQGVHEQYF

v_gene: TRBV2
j_gene: TRBJ2-1
abundance: few
len: 13
d_gene: .
CDR3nt: TGTGCCAGCAAATCCCGCGGCTACAATGAGCAGTTCTTC
CDR3aa: CASKSRGYNEQFF

v_gene: TRBV9
j_gene: TRBJ2-3
abundance: few
len: 14
d_gene: .
CDR3nt: TGTGCCAGCAGCGTGGGGGGTGGGTCAGATACGCAGTATTTT
CDR3aa: CASSVGGGSDTQYF

v_gene: TRBV6-1
j_gene: TRBJ1-1
abundance: .
len: 10
d_gene: .
CDR3nt: TGTGCCAGCAGTGACACTGAAGCTTTCTTT
CDR3aa: CASSDTEAFF

v_gene: TRBV10-3
j_gene: TRBJ2-7
abundance: many
len: 15
d_gene: .
CDR3nt: TGTGCCATCAGTGAGTCGGGGGGACTCACCTACGAGCAGTACTTC
CDR3aa: CAISESGGLTYEQYF

v_gene: TRBV13
j_gene: TRBJ2-3
abundance: .
len: 17
d_gene: .
CDR3nt: TGTGCCAGCAGCCCCCTCGTTAGCGTCCGCAGCACAGATACGCAGTATTTT
CDR3aa: CASSPLVSVRSTDTQYF

v_gene: TRBV13
j_gene: TRBJ2-3
abundance: .
len: 14
d_gene: .
CDR3nt: TGTGCCAGCAGCTTACTTTTTAGGTCAGATACGCAGTATTTT
CDR3aa: CASSLLFRSDTQYF

v_gene: TRBV19
j_gene: TRBJ1-4
abundance: .
len: 14
d_gene: TRBD1
CDR3nt: TGTGCCAGCCATACAGGGGTTGACATGAATCGGCTGTTTTTT
CDR3aa: CASHTGVDMNRLFF

v_gene: TRBV7-9
j_gene: TRBJ1-1
abundance: .
len: 13
d_gene: .
CDR3nt: TGTGCCAGCAGCCCCCAGTGGAACACTGAAGCTTTCTTT
CDR3aa: CASSPQWNTEAFF

v_gene: TRBV28
j_gene: TRBJ1-2
abundance: .
len: 12
d_gene: .
CDR3nt: TGTGCCAGCAGTTTTACACTTTATGGCTACACCTTC
CDR3aa: CASSFTLYGYTF

v_gene: TRBV16
j_gene: TRBJ1-4
abundance: .
len: 14
d_gene: .
CDR3nt: TGTGCCAGCAGCCAATATGGGACTAATGAAAAACTGTTTTTT
CDR3aa: CASSQYGTNEKLFF

v_gene: TRBV18
j_gene: TRBJ2-2
abundance: .
len: 15
d_gene: TRBD2
CDR3nt: TGTGCCAGCTCAGAGACTAGCGCATACACCGGGGAGCTGTTTTTT
CDR3aa: CASSETSAYTGELFF

v_gene: TRBV29-1
j_gene: TRBJ2-1
abundance: .
len: 15
d_gene: .
CDR3nt: TGCAGCGTGCCCCGGTGGGCTAGAAGTTACAATGAGCAGTTCTTC
CDR3aa: CSVPRWARSYNEQFF

v_gene: TRBV7-9
j_gene: TRBJ2-1
abundance: .
len: 12
d_gene: .
CDR3nt: TGTGCCAGCAGCTTTCCGGGCTATGAGCAGTTCTTC
CDR3aa: CASSFPGYEQFF

v_gene: TRBV13
j_gene: TRBJ1-2
abundance: .
len: 12
d_gene: .
CDR3nt: TGTGCCAGCAGCTTAGACGTCTATGGCTACACCTTC
CDR3aa: CASSLDVYGYTF

v_gene: TRBV6-5
j_gene: TRBJ2-7
abundance: .
len: 16
d_gene: .
CDR3nt: TGTGCCAGCAGTTACTCGAATTCGCAGCACACCTACGAGCAGTACTTC
CDR3aa: CASSYSNSQHTYEQYF

v_gene: TRBV29-1
j_gene: TRBJ2-7
abundance: many
len: 14
d_gene: .
CDR3nt: TGCAGCGTGGCCGAGCGCGCCGACTTATACGAGCAGTACTTC
CDR3aa: CSVAERADLYEQYF

v_gene: TRBV4-2
j_gene: TRBJ2-5
abundance: .
len: 17
d_gene: TRBD2
CDR3nt: TGTGCCAGCAGCCAAACCGTAGGAGGACTAGCGGGAGTTCGGCAGTACTTC
CDR3aa: CASSQTVGGLAGVRQYF

v_gene: TRBV5-6
j_gene: TRBJ2-7
abundance: .
len: 17
d_gene: TRBD2
CDR3nt: TGTGCCAGCAGCTTGGGACACATGGGACTAGCGGTAGACGAGCAGTACTTC
CDR3aa: CASSLGHMGLAVDEQYF

v_gene: TRBV2
j_gene: TRBJ2-7
abundance: .
len: 14
d_gene: TRBD1
CDR3nt: TGTGCCAGCAGTGAAACAGGGGGCCCCTACGAGCAGTACTTC
CDR3aa: CASSETGGPYEQYF

v_gene: TRBV5-6
j_gene: TRBJ1-2
abundance: .
len: 17
d_gene: .
CDR3nt: TGTGCCAGCAGCTTGGCCGTAGGGGCGAGAAAGAACTATGGCTACACCTTC
CDR3aa: CASSLAVGARKNYGYTF

v_gene: TRBV7-6
j_gene: TRBJ2-1
abundance: .
len: 14
d_gene: TRBD2
CDR3nt: TGTGCCAGCAGCTTATTTAGCGGGGTTAATGAGCAGTTCTTC
CDR3aa: CASSLFSGVNEQFF

v_gene: TRBV5-5
j_gene: TRBJ2-7
abundance: few
len: 13
d_gene: TRBD2
CDR3nt: TGTGCCAGCAGCTCGGGGGGCTCCTACGAGCAGTACTTC
CDR3aa: CASSSGGSYEQYF

v_gene: TRBV2
j_gene: TRBJ1-5
abundance: many
len: 15
d_gene: TRBD1
CDR3nt: TGTGCCAGCAGTTCTGGGACAGCAAGCAATCAGCCCCAGCATTTT
CDR3aa: CASSSGTASNQPQHF

v_gene: TRBV19
j_gene: TRBJ2-3
abundance: few
len: 16
d_gene: .
CDR3nt: TGTGCCAGTAGCCCAGGGGGGTGGGAGGGCACAGATACGCAGTATTTT
CDR3aa: CASSPGGWEGTDTQYF

v_gene: TRBV6-1
j_gene: TRBJ2-3
abundance: .
len: 15
d_gene: TRBD2
CDR3nt: TGTGCCAGCAGGGCCGGGACTAGTGATACAGATACGCAGTATTTT
CDR3aa: CASRAGTSDTDTQYF

v_gene: TRBV11-2
j_gene: TRBJ1-4
abundance: .
len: 13
d_gene: .
CDR3nt: TGTGCCAGCAGCATCCCCTGGACGGGGAAACTGTTTTTT
CDR3aa: CASSIPWTGKLFF

v_gene: TRBV28
j_gene: TRBJ1-5
abundance: once
len: 13
d_gene: .
CDR3nt: TGTGCCAGCACTAGACAGACCTATCAGCCCCAGCATTTT
CDR3aa: CASTRQTYQPQHF